What follows describes a single T cell receptor (beta chain). The sample is drawn from a study of T cell changes during pregnancy in multiple sclerosis. Germline V gene data show CDR1 as SGDLS and CDR2 as YYNGEE. J gave up 6 bases and V 4 bases, and 10 bases lay outside the gene matches. There are 14 residues in the CDR3. Clones were read by immunoSEQ multiplex PCR, and TCRdb kept only the in-frame ones, dropping some. The table records over 50,000 clones, 70% to 90% of them present only once. Specimen: peripheral blood, collected in the first trimester of pregnancy. This TCR was recovered from a female donor in good health, enrolled as a control in a pregnancy study. The V gene is TRBV9, the J gene TRBJ2-7; 7 bases are shared with TRBD1. The CDR3 reads CASSPSKQGSEQYF. The CDR3 nucleotides read TGTGCCAGCAGCCCGAGTAAACAGGGGTCCGAGCAGTACTTC. Using reference TRBV9 and TRBJ2-7 for the parts outside the CDR3, the full variable domain is DSGVTQTPKHLITATGQRVTLRCSPRSGDLSVYWYQQSLDQGLQFLIQYYNGEERAKGNILERFSAQQFPDLHSELNLSSLELGDSALYFCASSPSKQGSEQYFGPGTRLTVT.